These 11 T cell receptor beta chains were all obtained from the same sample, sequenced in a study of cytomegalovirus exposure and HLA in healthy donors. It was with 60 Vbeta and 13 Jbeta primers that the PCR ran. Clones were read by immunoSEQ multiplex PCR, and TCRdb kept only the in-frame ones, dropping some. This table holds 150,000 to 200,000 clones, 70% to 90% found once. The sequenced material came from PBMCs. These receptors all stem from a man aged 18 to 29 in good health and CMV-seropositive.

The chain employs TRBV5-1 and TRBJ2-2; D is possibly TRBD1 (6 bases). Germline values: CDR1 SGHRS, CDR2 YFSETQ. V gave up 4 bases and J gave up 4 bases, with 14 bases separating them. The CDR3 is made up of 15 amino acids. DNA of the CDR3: TGCGCCAGCAGCCCCGAGGGGGACCGCACCGGGGAGCTGTTTTTT. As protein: CASSPEGDRTGELFF.

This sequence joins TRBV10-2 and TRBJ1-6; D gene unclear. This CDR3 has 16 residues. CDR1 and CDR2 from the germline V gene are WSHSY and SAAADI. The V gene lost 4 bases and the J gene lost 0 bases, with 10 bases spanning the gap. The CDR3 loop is CASSVGFRSYNSPLHF. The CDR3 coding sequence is TGCGCCAGCAGTGTCGGGTTTCGCTCCTATAATTCACCCCTCCACTTT.

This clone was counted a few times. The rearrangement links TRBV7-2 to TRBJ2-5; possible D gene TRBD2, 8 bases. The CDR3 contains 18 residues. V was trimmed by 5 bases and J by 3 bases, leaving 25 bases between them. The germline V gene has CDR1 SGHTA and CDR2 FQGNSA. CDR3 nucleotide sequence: TGTGCCAGCAGCCGGACAGGTCCGCGACTAGCGAATGAAGAGACCCAGTACTTC. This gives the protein CASSRTGPRLANEETQYF.

Here the CDR3 reads CASSPRLGTSNTEAFF. CDR3 DNA: TGTGCCAGCTCACCACGGTTAGGGACATCGAACACTGAAGCTTTCTTT. The J gene is TRBJ1-1, the V gene TRBV18; D might be TRBD1 (6 bases). V lost 1 base and J lost 1, with 13 bases in between. This CDR3 is built from 16 residues. Germline V gene lookup returns CDR1 KGHSH and CDR2 LQKENI.

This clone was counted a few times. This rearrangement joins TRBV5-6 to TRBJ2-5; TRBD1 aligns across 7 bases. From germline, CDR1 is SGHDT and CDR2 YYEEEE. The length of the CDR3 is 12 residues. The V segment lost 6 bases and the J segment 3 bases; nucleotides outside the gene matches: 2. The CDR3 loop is CASTTGEETQYF. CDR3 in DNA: TGTGCCAGCACCACAGGGGAAGAGACCCAGTACTTC.

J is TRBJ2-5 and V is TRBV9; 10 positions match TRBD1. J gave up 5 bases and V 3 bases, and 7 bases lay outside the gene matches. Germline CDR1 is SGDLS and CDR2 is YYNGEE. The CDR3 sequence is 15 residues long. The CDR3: CASSDGQGVLETQYF. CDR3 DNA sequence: TGTGCCAGCAGCGACGGACAGGGGGTTTTGGAGACCCAGTACTTC.

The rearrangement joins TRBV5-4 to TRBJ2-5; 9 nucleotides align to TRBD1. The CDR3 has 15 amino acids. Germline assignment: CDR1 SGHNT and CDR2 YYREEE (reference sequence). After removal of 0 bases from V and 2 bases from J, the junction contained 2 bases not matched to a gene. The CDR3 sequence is CASSLGGQGQETQYF. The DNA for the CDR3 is TGTGCCAGCAGCTTGGGGGGACAGGGACAAGAGACCCAGTACTTC.

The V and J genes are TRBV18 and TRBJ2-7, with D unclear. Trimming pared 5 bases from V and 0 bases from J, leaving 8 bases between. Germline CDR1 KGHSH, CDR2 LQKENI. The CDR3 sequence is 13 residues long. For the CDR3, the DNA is TGTGCCAGCTCAATGCAGCGCTCCTACGAGCAGTACTTC. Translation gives CASSMQRSYEQYF.

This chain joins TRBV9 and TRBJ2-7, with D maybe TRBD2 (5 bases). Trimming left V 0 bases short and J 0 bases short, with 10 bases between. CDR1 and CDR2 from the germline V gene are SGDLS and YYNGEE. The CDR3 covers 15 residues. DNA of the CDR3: TGTGCCAGCAGCGTAGATGTCGACTACTCCTACGAGCAGTACTTC. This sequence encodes CASSVDVDYSYEQYF.

In DNA form, the CDR3 reads TGTGCCATCAGTGTAGGGCAGGGGGTGGCGAACGAGCAGTACTTC. It encodes CAISVGQGVANEQYF. This chain uses TRBV10-3 with TRBJ2-7; 7 positions agree with TRBD1. The CDR3 runs to 15 residues. CDR1 and CDR2 from the germline V gene are ENHRY and SYGVKD. J was trimmed by 5 bases and V by 4 bases; bases with no gene match: 11.

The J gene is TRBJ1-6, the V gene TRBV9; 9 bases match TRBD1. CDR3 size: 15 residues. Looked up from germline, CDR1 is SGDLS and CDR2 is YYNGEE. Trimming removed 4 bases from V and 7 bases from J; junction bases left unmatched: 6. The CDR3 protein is CASSTRQGVNSPLHF. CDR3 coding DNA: TGTGCCAGCAGCACAAGACAGGGGGTCAATTCACCCCTCCACTTT.